The following is a TCR beta chain sequence with its context. Germline lookup yields CDR1 KGHDR and CDR2 SFDVKD. This CDR3 has 14 residues. V was cut by 3 bases and J by 7 bases, with 13 bases left in between. The sample is drawn from a study of blood T cells in healthy people across ages. For the second PCR, which ran for 7 to 11 cycles, a sample-barcoded 5' primer and a J-beta primer mix were used. TCRdb reprocessed the 5' RACE reads via MiXCR and lists one record per CDR3 protein. Of some 730,000 distinct CDR3 sequences in the sample, about 24% were seen once. This sequence originates from a man in his 70s in good health. Sequencing was carried out using blood. The gene calls are TRBV24-1 and TRBJ2-3; TRBD1 is a possible D gene (5 bases). The CDR3 protein is CATSDPNRGNTQYF. In DNA, the CDR3 is TGTGCCACCAGTGATCCCAATAGGGGCAATACGCAGTATTTT.